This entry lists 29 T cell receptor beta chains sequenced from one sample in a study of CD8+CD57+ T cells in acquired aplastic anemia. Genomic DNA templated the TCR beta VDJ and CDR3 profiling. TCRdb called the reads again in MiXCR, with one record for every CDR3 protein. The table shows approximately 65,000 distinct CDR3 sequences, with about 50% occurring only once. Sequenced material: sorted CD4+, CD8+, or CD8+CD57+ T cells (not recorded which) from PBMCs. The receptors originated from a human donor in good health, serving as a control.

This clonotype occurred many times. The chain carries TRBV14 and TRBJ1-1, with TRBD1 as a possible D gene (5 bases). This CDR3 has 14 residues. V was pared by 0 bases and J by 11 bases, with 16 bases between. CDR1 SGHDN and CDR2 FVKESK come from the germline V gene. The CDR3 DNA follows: TGTGCCAGCAGCCAAGATCTCGTGAGGGGACGGGCTTTCTTT. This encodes CASSQDLVRGRAFF.

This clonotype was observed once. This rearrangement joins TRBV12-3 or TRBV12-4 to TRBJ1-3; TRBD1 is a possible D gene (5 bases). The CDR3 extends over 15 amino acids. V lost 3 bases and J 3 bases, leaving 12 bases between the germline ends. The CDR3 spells CASSFTQGGGNTIYF. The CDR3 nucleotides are TGTGCCAGCAGTTTTACCCAGGGCGGTGGAAACACCATATATTTT.

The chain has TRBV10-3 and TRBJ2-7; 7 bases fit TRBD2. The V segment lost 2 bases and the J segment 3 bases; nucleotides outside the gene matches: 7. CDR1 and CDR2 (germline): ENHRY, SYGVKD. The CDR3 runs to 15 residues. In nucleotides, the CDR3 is TGTGCCATCAGTGAGACCGGGACTATGAGCTACGAGCAGTACTTC. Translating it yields CAISETGTMSYEQYF.

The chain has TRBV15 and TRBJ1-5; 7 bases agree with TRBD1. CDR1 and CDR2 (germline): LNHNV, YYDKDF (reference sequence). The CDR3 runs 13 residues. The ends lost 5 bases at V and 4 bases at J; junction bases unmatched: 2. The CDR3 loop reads CATSQGVNQPQHF. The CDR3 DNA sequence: TGTGCCACCAGCCAGGGGGTTAATCAGCCCCAGCATTTT.

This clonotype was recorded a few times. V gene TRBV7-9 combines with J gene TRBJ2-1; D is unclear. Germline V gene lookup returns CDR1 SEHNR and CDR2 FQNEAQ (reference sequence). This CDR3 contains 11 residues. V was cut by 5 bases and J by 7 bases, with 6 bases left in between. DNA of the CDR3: TGTGCCAGCAGCAAGGTGAATGAGCAGTTCTTC. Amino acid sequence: CASSKVNEQFF.

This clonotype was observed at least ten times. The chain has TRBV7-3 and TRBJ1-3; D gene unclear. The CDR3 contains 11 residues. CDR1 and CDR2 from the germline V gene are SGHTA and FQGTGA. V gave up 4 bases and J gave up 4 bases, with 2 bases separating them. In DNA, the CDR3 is TGTGCCAGCAGCTCGGGAAACACCATATATTTT. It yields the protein CASSSGNTIYF.

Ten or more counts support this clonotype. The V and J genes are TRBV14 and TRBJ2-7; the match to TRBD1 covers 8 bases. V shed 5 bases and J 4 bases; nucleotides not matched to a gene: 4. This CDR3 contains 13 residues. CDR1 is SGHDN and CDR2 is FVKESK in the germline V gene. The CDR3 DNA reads TGTGCCAGCAGCATGGGACAGGTGTACGAGCAGTACTTC. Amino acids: CASSMGQVYEQYF.

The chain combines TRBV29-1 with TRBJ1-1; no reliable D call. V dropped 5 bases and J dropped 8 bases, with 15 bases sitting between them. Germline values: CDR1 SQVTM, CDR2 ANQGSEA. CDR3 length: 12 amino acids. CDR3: CSVFNGNSEAFF. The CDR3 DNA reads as TGCAGCGTTTTCAATGGGAACAGCGAAGCTTTCTTT.

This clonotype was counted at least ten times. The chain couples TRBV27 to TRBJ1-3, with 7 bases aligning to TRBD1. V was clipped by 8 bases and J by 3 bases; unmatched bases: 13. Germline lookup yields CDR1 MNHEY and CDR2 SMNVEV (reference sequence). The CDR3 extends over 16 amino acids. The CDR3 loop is CASWGLGAGGGNTIYF. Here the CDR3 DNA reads TGTGCCAGCTGGGGGCTTGGGGCAGGGGGTGGAAACACCATATATTTT.

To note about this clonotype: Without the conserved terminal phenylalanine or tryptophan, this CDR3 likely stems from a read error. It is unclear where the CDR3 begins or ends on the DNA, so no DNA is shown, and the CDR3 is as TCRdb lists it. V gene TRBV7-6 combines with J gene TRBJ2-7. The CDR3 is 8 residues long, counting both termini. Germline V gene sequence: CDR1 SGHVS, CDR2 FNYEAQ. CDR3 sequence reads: CASSLGSQ.

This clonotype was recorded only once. CDR3 in DNA: TGTGCCATCAGTCTGAGCGGAAACAATGAGCAGTTCTTC. The encoded protein is CAISLSGNNEQFF. The V and J genes are TRBV10-3 and TRBJ2-1; possibly TRBD2 for D (5 bases). CDR1 and CDR2 from the germline V gene are ENHRY and SYGVKD. The CDR3 spans 13 residues. The V and J ends lost 5 bases and 5 bases respectively, with 10 bases between them.

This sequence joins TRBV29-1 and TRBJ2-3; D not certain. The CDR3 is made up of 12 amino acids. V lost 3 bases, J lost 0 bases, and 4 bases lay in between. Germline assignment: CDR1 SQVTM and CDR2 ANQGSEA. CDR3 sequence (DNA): TGCAGCGTTGATGTGAGCACAGATACGCAGTATTTT. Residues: CSVDVSTDTQYF.

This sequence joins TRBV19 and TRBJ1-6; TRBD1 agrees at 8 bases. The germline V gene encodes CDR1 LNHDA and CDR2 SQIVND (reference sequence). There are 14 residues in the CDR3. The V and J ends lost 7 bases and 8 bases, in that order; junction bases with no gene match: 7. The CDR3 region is CASTRAGQDSPLHF. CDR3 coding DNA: TGTGCCAGTACTAGGGCGGGACAGGATTCACCCCTCCACTTT.

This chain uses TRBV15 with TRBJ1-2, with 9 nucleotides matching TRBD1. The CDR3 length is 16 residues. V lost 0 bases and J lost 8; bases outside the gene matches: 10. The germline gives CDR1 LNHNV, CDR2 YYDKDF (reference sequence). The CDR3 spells CATSRDRTGGRRGYTF. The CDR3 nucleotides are TGTGCCACCAGCAGAGATCGTACAGGGGGCCGTAGAGGCTACACCTTC.

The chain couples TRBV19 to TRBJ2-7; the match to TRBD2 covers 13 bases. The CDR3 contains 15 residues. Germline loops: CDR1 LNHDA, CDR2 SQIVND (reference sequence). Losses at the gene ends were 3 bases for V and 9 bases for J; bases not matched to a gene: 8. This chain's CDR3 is CASSMLGTSGRGQYF. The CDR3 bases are TGTGCCAGTAGTATGTTGGGTACTAGCGGGAGGGGGCAGTACTTC. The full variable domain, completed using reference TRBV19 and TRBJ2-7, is DGGITQSPKYLFRKEGQNVTLSCEQNLNHDAMYWYRQDPGQGLRLIYYSQIVNDFQKGDIAEGYSVSREKKESFPLTVTSAQKNPTAFYLCASSMLGTSGRGQYFGPGTRLTVT.

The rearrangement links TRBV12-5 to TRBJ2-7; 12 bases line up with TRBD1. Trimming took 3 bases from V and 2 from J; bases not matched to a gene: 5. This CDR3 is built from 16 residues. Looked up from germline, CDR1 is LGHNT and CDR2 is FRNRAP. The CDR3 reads CASGFKGQGAPYEQYF. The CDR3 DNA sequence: TGTGCTAGTGGTTTTAAGGGACAGGGGGCACCCTACGAGCAGTACTTC.

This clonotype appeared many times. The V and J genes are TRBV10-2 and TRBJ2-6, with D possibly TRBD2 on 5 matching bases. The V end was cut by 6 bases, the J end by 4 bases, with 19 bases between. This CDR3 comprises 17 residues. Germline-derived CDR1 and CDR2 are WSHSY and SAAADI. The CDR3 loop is CASSPTQRLGGANVLTF. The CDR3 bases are TGCGCCAGCAGCCCGACTCAGCGGCTTGGGGGGGCCAACGTCCTGACTTTC.

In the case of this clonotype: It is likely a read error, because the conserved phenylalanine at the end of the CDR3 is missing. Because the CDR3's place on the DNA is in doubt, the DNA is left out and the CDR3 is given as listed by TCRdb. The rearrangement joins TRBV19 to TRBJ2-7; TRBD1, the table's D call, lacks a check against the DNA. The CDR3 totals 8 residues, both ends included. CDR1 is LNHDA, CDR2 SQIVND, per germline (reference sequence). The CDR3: CASSISGT.

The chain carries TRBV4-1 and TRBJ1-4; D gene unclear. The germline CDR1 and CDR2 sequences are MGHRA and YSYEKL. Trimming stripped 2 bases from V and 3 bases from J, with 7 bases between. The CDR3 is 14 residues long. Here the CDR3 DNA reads TGCGCCAGCAGCCAAATGGGGTCTAATGAAAAACTGTTTTTT. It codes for CASSQMGSNEKLFF.

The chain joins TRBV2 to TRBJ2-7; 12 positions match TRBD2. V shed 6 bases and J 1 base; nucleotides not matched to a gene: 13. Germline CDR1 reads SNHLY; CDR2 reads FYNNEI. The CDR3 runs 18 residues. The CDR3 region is CASRAGLAGPSGSYEQYF. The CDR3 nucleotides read TGTGCCAGCAGGGCTGGACTAGCGGGGCCCTCGGGGTCCTACGAGCAGTACTTC.

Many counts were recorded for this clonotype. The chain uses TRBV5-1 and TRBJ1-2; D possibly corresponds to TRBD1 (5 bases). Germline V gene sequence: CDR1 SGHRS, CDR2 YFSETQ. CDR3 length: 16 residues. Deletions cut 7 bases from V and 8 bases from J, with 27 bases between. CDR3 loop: CASSKAHGLGGYGYTF. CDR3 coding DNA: TGCGCCAGCTCTAAGGCCCACGGGTTGGGGGGATACGGCTACACCTTC. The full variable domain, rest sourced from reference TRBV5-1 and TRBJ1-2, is KAGVTQTPRYLIKTRGQQVTLSCSPISGHRSVSWYQQTPGQGLQFLFEYFSETQRNKGNFPGRFSGRQFSNSRSEMNVSTLELGDSALYLCASSKAHGLGGYGYTFGSGTRLTVV.

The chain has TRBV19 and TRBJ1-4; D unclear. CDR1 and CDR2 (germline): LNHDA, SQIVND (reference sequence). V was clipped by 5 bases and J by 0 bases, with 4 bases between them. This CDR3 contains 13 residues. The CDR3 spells CASSAATNEKLFF. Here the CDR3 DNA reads TGTGCCAGTAGTGCCGCAACTAATGAAAAACTGTTTTTT.

CDR3 residues: CASSEFSRGDSDTQYF. In nucleotides, the CDR3 is TGTGCCAGCAGTGAATTCAGCAGGGGTGATTCAGATACGCAGTATTTT. This chain uses TRBV25-1 with TRBJ2-3; D might be TRBD1 (6 bases). Germline V CDR1 and CDR2: MGHDK, SYGVNS. With 1 base removed from V and 4 bases from J, the gap between germline ends came to 15 bases. The CDR3 is 16 amino acids.

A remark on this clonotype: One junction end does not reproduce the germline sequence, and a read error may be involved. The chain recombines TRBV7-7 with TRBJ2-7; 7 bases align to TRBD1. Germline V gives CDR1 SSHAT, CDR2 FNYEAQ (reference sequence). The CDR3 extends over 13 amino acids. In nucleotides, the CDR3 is TGTGCAAGCAGCTCTGAAGGGGGCAATGAGCAGTACTTC. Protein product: CASSSEGGNEQYF.

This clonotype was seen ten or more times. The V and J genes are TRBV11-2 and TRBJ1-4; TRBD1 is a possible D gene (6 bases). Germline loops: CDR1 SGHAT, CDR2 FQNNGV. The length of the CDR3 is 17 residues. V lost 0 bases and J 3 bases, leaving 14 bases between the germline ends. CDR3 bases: TGTGCCAGCAGCTTAGAAAATATCCAGGGGTCTAATGAAAAACTGTTTTTT. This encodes CASSLENIQGSNEKLFF.

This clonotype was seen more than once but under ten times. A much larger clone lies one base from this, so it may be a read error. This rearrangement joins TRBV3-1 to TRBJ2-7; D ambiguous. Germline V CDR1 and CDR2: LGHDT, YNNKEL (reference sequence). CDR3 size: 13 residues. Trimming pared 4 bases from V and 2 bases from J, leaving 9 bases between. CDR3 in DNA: TGTGCCAGCAGCCTCTCCGTAGCCTACGAGCAGTACTTC. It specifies CASSLSVAYEQYF.

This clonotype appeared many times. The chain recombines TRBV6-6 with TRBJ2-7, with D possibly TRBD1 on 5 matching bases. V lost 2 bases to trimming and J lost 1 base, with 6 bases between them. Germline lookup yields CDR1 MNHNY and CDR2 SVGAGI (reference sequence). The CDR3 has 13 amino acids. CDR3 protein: CASSYRGSYEQYF. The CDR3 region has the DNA TGTGCCAGCAGTTACAGGGGATCCTACGAGCAGTACTTC.

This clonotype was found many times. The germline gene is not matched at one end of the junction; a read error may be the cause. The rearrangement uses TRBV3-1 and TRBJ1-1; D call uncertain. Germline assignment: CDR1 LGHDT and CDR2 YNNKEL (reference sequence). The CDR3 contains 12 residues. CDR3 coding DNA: TGTGCCAGCAGCCAAGGGCTAGGAGAGGCTCTCTTT. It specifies CASSQGLGEALF.

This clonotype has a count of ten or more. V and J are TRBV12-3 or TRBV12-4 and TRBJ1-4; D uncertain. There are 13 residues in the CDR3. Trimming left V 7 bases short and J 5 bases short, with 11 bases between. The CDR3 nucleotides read TGTGCCAGCACTGACCGTACAAATGAAAAACTGTTTTTT. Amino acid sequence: CASTDRTNEKLFF.